This TCR beta chain was obtained from a study of identical twins. This clonotype was recorded a few times. The antigen remains undetermined. One entry per CDR3 protein results from TCRdb running MiXCR on the 5' RACE reads. The repertoire holds roughly 630,000 distinct CDR3 sequences, with roughly 6.6% as singletons. The germline V and J ends were trimmed by 0 bases and 3 bases, with 14 bases remaining between them. The CDR3 spans 16 residues. Germline CDR1 LGHDT, CDR2 YNNKEL (reference sequence). Findings and caveats of the study: The study based its conclusions on cross-sectional statistical analysis and did not follow the same donors.

The sample was also linked to a second study, of yellow fever vaccine responses in identical twins.

The receptor comes from a woman aged 18-29 years in good health. Sample: PBMCs. The J gene is TRBJ1-2, the V gene TRBV3-1; D not resolved. CDR3 protein: CASSQDSRVSDYGYTF. The CDR3 nucleotides read TGTGCCAGCAGCCAAGATTCGAGGGTGTCCGACTATGGCTACACCTTC.